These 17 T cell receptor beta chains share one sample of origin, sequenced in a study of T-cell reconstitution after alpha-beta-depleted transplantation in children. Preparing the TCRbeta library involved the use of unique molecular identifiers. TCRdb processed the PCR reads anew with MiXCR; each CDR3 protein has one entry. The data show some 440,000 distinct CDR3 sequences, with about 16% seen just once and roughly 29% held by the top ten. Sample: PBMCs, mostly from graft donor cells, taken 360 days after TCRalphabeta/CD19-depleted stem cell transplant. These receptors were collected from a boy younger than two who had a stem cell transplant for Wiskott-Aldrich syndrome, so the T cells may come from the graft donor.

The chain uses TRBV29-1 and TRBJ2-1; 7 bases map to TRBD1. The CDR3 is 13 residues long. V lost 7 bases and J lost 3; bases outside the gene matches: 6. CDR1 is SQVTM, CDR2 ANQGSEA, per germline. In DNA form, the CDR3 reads TGCAGCGGCGGACAGGTCAGCTACAATGAGCAGTTCTTC. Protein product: CSGGQVSYNEQFF.

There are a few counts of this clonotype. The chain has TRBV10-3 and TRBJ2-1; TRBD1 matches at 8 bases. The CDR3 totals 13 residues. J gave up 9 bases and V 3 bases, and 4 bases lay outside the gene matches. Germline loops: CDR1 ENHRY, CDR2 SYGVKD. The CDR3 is CAISERTGIEQFF. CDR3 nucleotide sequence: TGTGCCATCAGTGAACGGACAGGGATTGAGCAGTTCTTC.

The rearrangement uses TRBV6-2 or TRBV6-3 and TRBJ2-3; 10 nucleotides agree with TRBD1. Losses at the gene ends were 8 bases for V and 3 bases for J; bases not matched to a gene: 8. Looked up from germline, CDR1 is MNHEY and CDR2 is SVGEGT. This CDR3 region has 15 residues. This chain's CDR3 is CASEGKGQGTDTQYF. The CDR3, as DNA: TGTGCCAGCGAAGGGAAGGGACAGGGGACAGATACGCAGTATTTT.

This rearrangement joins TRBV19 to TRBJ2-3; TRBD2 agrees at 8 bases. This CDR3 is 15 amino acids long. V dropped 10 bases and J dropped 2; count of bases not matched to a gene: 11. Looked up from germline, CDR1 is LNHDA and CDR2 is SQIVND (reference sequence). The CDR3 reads CATSPSGSITDTQYF. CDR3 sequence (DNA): TGTGCCACCTCCCCAAGCGGGAGTATCACAGATACGCAGTATTTT.

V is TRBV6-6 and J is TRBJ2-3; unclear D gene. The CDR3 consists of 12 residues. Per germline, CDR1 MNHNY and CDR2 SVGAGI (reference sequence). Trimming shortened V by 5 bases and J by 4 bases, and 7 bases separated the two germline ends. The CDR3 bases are TGTGCCAGCAGTCCAATGGCAGATACGCAGTATTTT. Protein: CASSPMADTQYF.

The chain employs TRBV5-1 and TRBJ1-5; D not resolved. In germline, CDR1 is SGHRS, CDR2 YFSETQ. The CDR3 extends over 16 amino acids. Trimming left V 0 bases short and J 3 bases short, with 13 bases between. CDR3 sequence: CASSLGAMGFNQPQHF. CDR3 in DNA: TGCGCCAGCAGCTTGGGAGCTATGGGATTCAATCAGCCCCAGCATTTT.

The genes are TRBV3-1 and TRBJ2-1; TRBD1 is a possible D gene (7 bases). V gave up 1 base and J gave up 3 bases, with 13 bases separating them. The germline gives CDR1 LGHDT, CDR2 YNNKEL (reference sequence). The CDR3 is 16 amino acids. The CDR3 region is CASSQVGQDYYNEQFF. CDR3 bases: TGTGCCAGCAGCCAAGTTGGACAGGACTACTACAATGAGCAGTTCTTC.

The CDR3 sequence is CSARDPSGLITDTQYF. As DNA, the CDR3 is TGCAGTGCTAGAGACCCCTCGGGACTCATCACAGATACGCAGTATTTT. The V gene is TRBV20-1, the J gene TRBJ2-3; weak D call: TRBD2 (6 bases). Trimming removed 0 bases at V and 2 bases at J, with 15 bases between. The CDR3 totals 16 residues. In germline, CDR1 is DFQATT, CDR2 SNEGSKA (reference sequence).

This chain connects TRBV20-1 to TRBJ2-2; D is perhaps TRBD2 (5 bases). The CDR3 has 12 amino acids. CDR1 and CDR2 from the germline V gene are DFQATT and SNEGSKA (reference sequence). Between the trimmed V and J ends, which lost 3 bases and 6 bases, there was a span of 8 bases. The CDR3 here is CSASEGPGELFF. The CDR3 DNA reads TGCAGTGCTAGCGAGGGTCCCGGGGAGCTGTTTTTT.

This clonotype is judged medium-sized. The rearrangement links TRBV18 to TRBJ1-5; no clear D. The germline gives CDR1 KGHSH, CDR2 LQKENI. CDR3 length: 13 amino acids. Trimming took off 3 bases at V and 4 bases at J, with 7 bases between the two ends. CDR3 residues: CASSPDRNQPQHF. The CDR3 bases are TGTGCCAGCTCACCGGACCGTAATCAGCCCCAGCATTTT.

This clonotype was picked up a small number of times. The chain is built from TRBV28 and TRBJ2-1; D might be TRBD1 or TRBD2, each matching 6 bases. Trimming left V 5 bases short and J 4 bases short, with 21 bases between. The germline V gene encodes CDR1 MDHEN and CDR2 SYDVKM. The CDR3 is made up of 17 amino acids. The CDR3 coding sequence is TGTGCCAGCAGTCCCTCGACAGGACTAAATTTATACAATGAGCAGTTCTTC. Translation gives CASSPSTGLNLYNEQFF. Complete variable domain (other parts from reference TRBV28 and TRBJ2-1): DVKVTQSSRYLVKRTGEKVFLECVQDMDHENMFWYRQDPGLGLRLIYFSYDVKMKEKGDIPEGYSVSREKKERFSLILESASTNQTSMYLCASSPSTGLNLYNEQFFGPGTRLTVL.

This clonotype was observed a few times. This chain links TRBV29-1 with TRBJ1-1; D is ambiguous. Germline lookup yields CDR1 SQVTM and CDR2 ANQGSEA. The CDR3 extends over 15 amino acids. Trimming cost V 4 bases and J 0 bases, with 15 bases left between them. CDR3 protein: CSVVLQDTMNTEAFF. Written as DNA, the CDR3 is TGCAGCGTTGTTCTTCAAGATACCATGAACACTGAAGCTTTCTTT.

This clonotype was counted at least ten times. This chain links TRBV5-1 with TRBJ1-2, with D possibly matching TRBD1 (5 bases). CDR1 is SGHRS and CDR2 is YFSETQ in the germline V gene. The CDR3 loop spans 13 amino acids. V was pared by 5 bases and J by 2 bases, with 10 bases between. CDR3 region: CASSKGRNYGYTF. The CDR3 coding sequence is TGCGCCAGCAGTAAGGGGAGGAACTATGGCTACACCTTC. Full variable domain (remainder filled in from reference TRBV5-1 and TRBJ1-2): KAGVTQTPRYLIKTRGQQVTLSCSPISGHRSVSWYQQTPGQGLQFLFEYFSETQRNKGNFPGRFSGRQFSNSRSEMNVSTLELGDSALYLCASSKGRNYGYTFGSGTRLTVV.

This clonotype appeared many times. The CDR3 is CASSDLTDTQYF. CDR3 nucleotide sequence: TGTGCCAGCAGTGACCTCACAGATACGCAGTATTTT. V gene TRBV25-1 combines with J gene TRBJ2-3; D is ambiguous. CDR3 size: 12 residues. V lost 3 bases and J lost 2, with 3 bases in between. Germline loops: CDR1 MGHDK, CDR2 SYGVNS.

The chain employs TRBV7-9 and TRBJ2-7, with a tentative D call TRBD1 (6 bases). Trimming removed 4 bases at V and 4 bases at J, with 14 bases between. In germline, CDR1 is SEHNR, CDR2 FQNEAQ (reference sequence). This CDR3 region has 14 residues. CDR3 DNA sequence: TGTGCCAGCAGCTACGGGACACGAGGATACGAGCAGTACTTC. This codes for CASSYGTRGYEQYF.

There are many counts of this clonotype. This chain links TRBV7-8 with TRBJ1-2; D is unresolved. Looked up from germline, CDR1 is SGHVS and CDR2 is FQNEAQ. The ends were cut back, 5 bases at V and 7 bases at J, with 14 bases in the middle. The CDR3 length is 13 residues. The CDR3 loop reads CASSPLLSSGYTF. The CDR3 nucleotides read TGTGCCAGCAGCCCCCTTTTATCTTCTGGCTACACCTTC.

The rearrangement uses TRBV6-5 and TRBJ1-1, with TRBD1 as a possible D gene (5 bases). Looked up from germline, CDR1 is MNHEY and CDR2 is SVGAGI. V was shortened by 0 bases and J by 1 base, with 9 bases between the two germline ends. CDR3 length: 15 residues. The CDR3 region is CASSYSGGGNTEAFF. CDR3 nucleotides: TGTGCCAGCAGTTACTCTGGGGGGGGGAACACTGAAGCTTTCTTT.